This T cell receptor (beta chain) originates from a study of T cells in Graves' hyperthyroidism and ophthalmopathy (dated by TCRdb to about 2019). General notes on the study: Peripheral blood samples were taken at initial diagnosis, before any treatment was given. The 100 discovery patients were randomly split 7:3 into training and test sets. Prospective prediction of ophthalmopathy was tested in an independent validation cohort consisting of 18 hyperthyroidism patients and more than 15 patients who later progressed to ophthalmopathy. The paper reports TCR Vbeta CDR3 sequencing of approximately 140 peripheral blood samples: over 40 ophthalmopathy, 75 to 80 hyperthyroidism and around 17 progressor patients. After blood sampling, hyperthyroidism patients were treated with methimazole at a starting dose of 30 mg daily, and ophthalmopathy patients were treated with high-dose intravenous methylprednisolone. In roughly six Graves' hyperthyroidism patients, the study also compared T-cell repertoires from thyroid tissue with T-cell repertoires from blood. A discovery cohort of about 100 patients, 43 with Graves' ophthalmopathy and approximately 57 with stable Graves' hyperthyroidism, was used to find distinguishing TCR V-J signatures. The research as a whole found: In cross-validation, a model built on a 13 V-J signature told ophthalmopathy apart from stable hyperthyroidism with 85% to 90% sensitivity and around 81% specificity, and in testing the same model reached 80%/75%. Most expanded thyroid clonotypes (frequency above 0.001) were also detected in blood, a finding suggesting that blood repertoires may reflect thyroid immune responses. No statistical method was used to fix the sample size in advance, and group allocation was not hidden from the investigators. In validation, progression to ophthalmopathy was predicted by the model with 70.59% sensitivity and under 85% specificity, a median of approximately 7.1 months before onset.

Details on this clonotype: Its specific antigen is unknown. One base away there is no much larger clone; base qualities are not given.

The TCR beta CDR3 regions were amplified from RNA transcripts. A first-round RT-PCR of the TCR CDR3 used the HTBI primer set with the Qiagen OneStep RT-PCR kit. A second multiplex PCR round built the libraries, followed by size selection and purification. Libraries were sequenced paired-end with 100 bp reads on an Illumina HiSeq2000. Turning to the authors' computational methods: SOAPnuke was used to process the raw data, removing reads that contained adapters or uncalled bases, had a mean Phred below 15, or lacked an exact match to the constant primer or identifier. COPE v1.2.5 was used to merge the high-quality paired reads, and each unique nucleotide sequence was defined as a clonotype. MiTCR v1.1 was used to align clonotypes to the IMGT TRBV, TRBD and TRBJ reference segments. The analysis included only V-J combinations with a frequency above 0.0001, which together covered 99.2% of the repertoires. The TCS score was defined as the ratio of F50 (clonal expansion) to E x V (chaos), calculated using BLOSUM62-based TCRdist between CDR3 peptides within each V-J. Welch's t-statistics and random forest reduced around 550 V-J features to under 15, which were used in a naive Bayes classifier (R e1071). TCRdb's own reprocessing of the public reads used fastp at Q25 and MiXCR and kept productive beta chains. Each CDR3 protein gets just one entry, which takes the most common genes and DNA from the rows behind it. These V and J calls derive from TCRdb rather than the authors' analysis. This sample gives some 530,000 distinct CDR3 sequences in total; approximately 22% of them show up just once. The ten largest clonotypes hold about half of the sample.

CDR1 and CDR2, per the germline V gene, are ENHRY and SYGVKD. Ends trimmed: V by 5 bases, J by 1 base; bases unmatched to a gene: 7. Including cysteine and phenylalanine, the CDR3 has 16 amino acids. Of all the DNA, just the CDR3 is kept, 48 bases in frame from base 1. In the ophthalmopathy patients, disease was moderately to severely active, with a Clinical Activity Score of 3 or more, a NOSPECS grade of 4 or more, and a duration of less than 3 months. Any patient with an uncontrolled infection, another autoimmune disease, pregnancy or lactation was excluded. Clinical symptoms, serum thyroxine and TRAb, thyroid ultrasound, and orbital computed tomography formed the basis for the diagnoses. PBMCs were separated from roughly 10 ml of fresh peripheral blood using Ficoll-Paque density gradient centrifugation. Trizol reagent was used to extract total RNA, and RNA quality was then checked on an Agilent 2100 Bioanalyzer.

The sequence was obtained from a woman aged 70-85 years with Graves' ophthalmopathy. The sequencing input was blood. The sequence links TRBV10-3 to TRBJ2-3; 9 central bases correspond to TRBD2. The DNA sequence is as follows: TGTGCCATCAGTATCGTAGCGGGAGTTGGCACAGATACGCAGTATTTT. Its coded protein is CAISIVAGVGTDTQYF.